Following are 11 T cell receptor beta chains from one sample sequenced in a study of T cell repertoires and leukemia-associated antigens. Their target antigens are unknown. TCRdb re-analysed the 5' RACE reads in MiXCR, keeping a single row per CDR3 protein. The sample holds over 10,000 distinct CDR3 sequences, 35% to 50% seen once. What was sequenced was CD3+ T cells sorted from blood and cultured. The receptors derive from a female donor in good health.

This clonotype is judged medium-sized (0.01 to 0.1%). This chain connects TRBV24-1 to TRBJ2-1, with TRBD1 matching over 9 bases. Germline loops: CDR1 KGHDR, CDR2 SFDVKD. Germline trimming cut 3 bases from V and 9 bases from J; bases unmatched to any gene: 11. The CDR3 consists of 16 residues. This CDR3 is CATSDRDRDPGTEQFF. The DNA of the CDR3 is TGTGCCACCAGTGATCGGGACAGGGACCCTGGTACTGAGCAGTTCTTC.

Comments on this clonotype: The junction departs from the called germline gene at one end, perhaps through a read error. V usage is TRBV15 and J usage is TRBJ2-1; D remains ambiguous. There are 16 residues in the CDR3. CDR1 and CDR2 (germline): LNHNV, YYDKDF (reference sequence). The DNA for the CDR3 is TGTACCACCAGCAGAGATTATAGCTCCTCTCACAGTGAGCGGTTCTTC. This codes for CTTSRDYSSSHSERFF. Using reference TRBV15 and TRBJ2-1 for the parts outside the CDR3, the full variable domain is DAMVIQNPRYQVTQFGKPVTLSCSQTLNHNVMYWYQQKSSQAPKLLFHYYDKDFNNEADTPDNFQSRRPNTSFCFLDIRSPGLGDTAMYLCTTSRDYSSSHSERFFGPGTRLTVL.

The chain joins TRBV10-3 to TRBJ2-3; 9 nucleotides line up with TRBD2. The germline V gene has CDR1 ENHRY and CDR2 SYGVKD. The V segment lost 4 bases and the J segment 2 bases; nucleotides outside the gene matches: 10. CDR3 size: 17 residues. As DNA, the CDR3 is TGTGCCATCAGTGGGACGAAGACTAGCGGTTACACAGATACGCAGTATTTT. Its protein is CAISGTKTSGYTDTQYF.

Points on this clonotype: The DNA is omitted, as the CDR3 cannot be located on it reliably, and the CDR3 follows TCRdb's listing. This sequence joins TRBV4-3 and TRBJ1-5; the listed D gene, TRBD1, was not tested against the DNA. A total of 11 residues make up the CDR3, ends included. Germline V CDR1 and CDR2: LGHNA, YSLEER. Here the CDR3 reads CASSQVGTGNF.

As to this clonotype: One end of the junction varies from germline; a read error may be responsible. This chain joins TRBV12-3 or TRBV12-4 and TRBJ2-1; D unresolved. This CDR3 comprises 11 residues. DNA of the CDR3: TGCGCCAGCAGTTTGAGATATGAGAAGTTCTTC. Protein sequence: CASSLRYEKFF.

This chain links TRBV29-1 with TRBJ2-1; weak D call: TRBD2 (6 bases). Trimming pared 3 bases from V and 0 bases from J, leaving 15 bases between. The CDR3 has 16 amino acids. Germline V CDR1 and CDR2: SQVTM, ANQGSEA. This CDR3 is CSVEITTSLSYNEQFF. For the CDR3, the DNA is TGCAGCGTTGAGATTACTACTAGCCTCTCCTACAATGAGCAGTTCTTC.

This clonotype showed up many times. This rearrangement joins TRBV10-3 to TRBJ2-5; TRBD2 aligns across 12 bases. Germline CDR1 and CDR2: ENHRY and SYGVKD. V shed 4 bases and J 5 bases; nucleotides not matched to a gene: 5. This CDR3 region has 15 residues. The CDR3 loop reads CAISGLAGGPETQYF. The CDR3 DNA is TGTGCCATCAGTGGGCTAGCGGGAGGGCCGGAGACCCAGTACTTC.

The rearrangement joins TRBV2 to TRBJ2-1; 9 positions agree with TRBD2. CDR1 and CDR2 from the germline V gene are SNHLY and FYNNEI. The length of the CDR3 is 14 residues. This chain's CDR3 is CTCRGAGGARKRFF. In nucleotides, the CDR3 is TGTACCTGCCGGGGAGCGGGAGGCGCGCGGAAGCGGTTCTTC.

The rearrangement joins TRBV15 to TRBJ2-4; D remains unclear. The germline V gene encodes CDR1 LNHNV and CDR2 YYDKDF (reference sequence). The CDR3 has 8 residues. V shed 10 bases and J shed 5 bases, with 0 bases lying between them. CDR3 DNA: TGTGCCAAAAACATTCAGTACTTC. It specifies CAKNIQYF. The full variable domain, with the rest looked up from reference TRBV15 and TRBJ2-4, is DAMVIQNPRYQVTQFGKPVTLSCSQTLNHNVMYWYQQKSSQAPKLLFHYYDKDFNNEADTPDNFQSRRPNTSFCFLDIRSPGLGDTAMYLCAKNIQYFGAGTRLSVL.

By its share, this clonotype is medium-sized (0.01 to 0.1%). The chain recombines TRBV9 with TRBJ2-3; the match to TRBD1 covers 8 bases. This CDR3 spans 15 amino acids. Germline V CDR1 and CDR2: SGDLS, YYNGEE. Trimming cost V 4 bases and J 2 bases; bases outside gene matches: 6. CDR3 amino acids: CASSYDRGLTDTQYF. The CDR3 DNA reads as TGTGCCAGCAGCTACGACAGGGGCCTCACAGATACGCAGTATTTT. Looking up the rest from reference TRBV9 and TRBJ2-3 gives the full variable domain: DSGVTQTPKHLITATGQRVTLRCSPRSGDLSVYWYQQSLDQGLQFLIQYYNGEERAKGNILERFSAQQFPDLHSELNLSSLELGDSALYFCASSYDRGLTDTQYFGPGTRLTVL.

This clonotype qualifies as medium-sized. This chain connects TRBV12-3 or TRBV12-4 to TRBJ1-2; maybe TRBD1 (5 bases). The CDR3 has 14 amino acids. V was clipped by 3 bases and J by 3 bases, with 11 bases between them. The CDR3 here is CASSFGGYDYGYTF. The CDR3 bases are TGTGCCAGCAGTTTCGGGGGGTATGACTATGGCTACACCTTC.